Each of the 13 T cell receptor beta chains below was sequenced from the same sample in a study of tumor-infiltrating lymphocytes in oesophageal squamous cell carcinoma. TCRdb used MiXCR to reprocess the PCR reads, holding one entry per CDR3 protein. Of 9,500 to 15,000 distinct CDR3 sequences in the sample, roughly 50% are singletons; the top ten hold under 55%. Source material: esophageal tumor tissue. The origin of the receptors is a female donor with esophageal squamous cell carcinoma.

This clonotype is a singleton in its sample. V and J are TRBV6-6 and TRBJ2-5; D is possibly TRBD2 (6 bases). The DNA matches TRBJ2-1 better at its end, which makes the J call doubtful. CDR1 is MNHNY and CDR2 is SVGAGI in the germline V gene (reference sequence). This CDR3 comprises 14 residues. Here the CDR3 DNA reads TGTGCCAGCAGTTACCTCAGGCGGGGTGATGAGCAGTTCTTC. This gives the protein CASSYLRRGDEQFF.

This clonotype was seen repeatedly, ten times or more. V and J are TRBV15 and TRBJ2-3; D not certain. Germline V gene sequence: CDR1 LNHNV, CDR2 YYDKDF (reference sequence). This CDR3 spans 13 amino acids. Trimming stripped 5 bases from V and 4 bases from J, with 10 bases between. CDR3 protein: CATSDLDPDTQYF. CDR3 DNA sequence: TGTGCCACCAGCGACCTGGACCCAGATACGCAGTATTTT.

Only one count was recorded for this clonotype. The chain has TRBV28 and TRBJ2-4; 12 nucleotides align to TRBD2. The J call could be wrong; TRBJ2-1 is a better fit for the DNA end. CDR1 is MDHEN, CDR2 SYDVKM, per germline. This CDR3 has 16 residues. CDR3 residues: CASSIFGLAGKNEQFF. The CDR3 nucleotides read TGTGCCAGCAGTATCTTCGGACTAGCGGGGAAGAATGAGCAGTTCTTC.

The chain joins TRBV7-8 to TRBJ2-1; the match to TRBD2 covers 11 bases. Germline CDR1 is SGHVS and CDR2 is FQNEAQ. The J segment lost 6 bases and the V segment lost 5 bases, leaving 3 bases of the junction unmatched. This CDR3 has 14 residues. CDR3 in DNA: TGTGCCAGCAGCCTGGGGACTAGCGGCAATGAGCAGTTCTTC. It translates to CASSLGTSGNEQFF.

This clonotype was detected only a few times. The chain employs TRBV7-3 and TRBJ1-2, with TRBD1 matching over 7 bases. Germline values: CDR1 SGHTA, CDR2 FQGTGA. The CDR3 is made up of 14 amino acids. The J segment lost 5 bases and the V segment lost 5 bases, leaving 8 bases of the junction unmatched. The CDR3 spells CASSPQTGPYGYTF. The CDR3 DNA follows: TGTGCCAGCAGCCCTCAGACAGGGCCATATGGCTACACCTTC. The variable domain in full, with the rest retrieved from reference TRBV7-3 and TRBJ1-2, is GAGVSQTPSNKVTEKGKYVELRCDPISGHTALYWYRQSLGQGPEFLIYFQGTGAADDSGLPNDRFFAVRPEGSVSTLKIQRTERGDSAVYLCASSPQTGPYGYTFGSGTRLTVV.

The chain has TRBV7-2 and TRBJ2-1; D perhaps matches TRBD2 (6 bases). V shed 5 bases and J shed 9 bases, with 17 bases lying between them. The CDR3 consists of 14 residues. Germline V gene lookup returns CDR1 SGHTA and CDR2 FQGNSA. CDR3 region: CASSPDSGSGEQFF. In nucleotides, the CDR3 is TGTGCCAGCAGCCCAGACAGCGGGTCTGGTGAGCAGTTCTTC. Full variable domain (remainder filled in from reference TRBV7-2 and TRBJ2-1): GAGVSQSPSNKVTEKGKDVELRCDPISGHTALYWYRQSLGQGLEFLIYFQGNSAPDKSGLPSDRFSAERTGGSVSTLTIQRTQQEDSAVYLCASSPDSGSGEQFFGPGTRLTVL.

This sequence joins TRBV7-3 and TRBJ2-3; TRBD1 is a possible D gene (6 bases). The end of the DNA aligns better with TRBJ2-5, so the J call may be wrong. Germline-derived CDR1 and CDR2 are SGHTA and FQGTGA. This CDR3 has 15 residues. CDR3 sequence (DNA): TGTGCCAGCAGCTTAGTTCAGGACAGCCAAGAGACCCAGTACTTC. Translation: CASSLVQDSQETQYF.

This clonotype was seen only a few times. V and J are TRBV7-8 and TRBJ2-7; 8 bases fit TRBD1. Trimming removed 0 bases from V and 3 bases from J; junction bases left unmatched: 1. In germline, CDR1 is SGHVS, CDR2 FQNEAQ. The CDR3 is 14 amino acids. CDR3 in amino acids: CASSLATGGYEQYF. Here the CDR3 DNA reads TGTGCCAGCAGCTTAGCTACAGGGGGCTACGAGCAGTACTTC.

The CDR3 region is CSVSTGTANSPLHF. CDR3 bases: TGCAGCGTCTCAACCGGGACAGCAAATTCACCCCTCCACTTT. The rearrangement joins TRBV29-1 to TRBJ1-6; TRBD1 agrees at 7 bases. Germline loops: CDR1 SQVTM, CDR2 ANQGSEA. The trim removed 6 bases at V and 7 bases at J, leaving 9 bases unmatched. The CDR3 extends over 14 amino acids.

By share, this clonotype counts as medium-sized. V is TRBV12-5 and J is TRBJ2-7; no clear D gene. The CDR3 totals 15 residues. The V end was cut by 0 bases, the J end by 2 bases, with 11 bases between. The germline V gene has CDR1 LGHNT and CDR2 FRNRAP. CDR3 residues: CASGLVMVSAYEQYF. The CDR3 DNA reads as TGTGCTAGTGGTTTGGTAATGGTATCGGCCTACGAGCAGTACTTC.

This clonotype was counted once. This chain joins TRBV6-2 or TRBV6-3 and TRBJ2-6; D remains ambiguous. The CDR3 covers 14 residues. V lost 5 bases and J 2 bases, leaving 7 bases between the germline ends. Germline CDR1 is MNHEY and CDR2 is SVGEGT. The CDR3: CASSGAAGANVLTF. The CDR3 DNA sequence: TGTGCCAGCAGTGGTGCAGCTGGGGCCAACGTCCTGACTTTC.

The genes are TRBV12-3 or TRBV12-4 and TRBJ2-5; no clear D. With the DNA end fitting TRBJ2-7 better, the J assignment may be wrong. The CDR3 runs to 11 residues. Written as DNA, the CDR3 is TGTGCCAGCAGTAACTACGACGAGCAGTACTTC. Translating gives CASSNYDEQYF.

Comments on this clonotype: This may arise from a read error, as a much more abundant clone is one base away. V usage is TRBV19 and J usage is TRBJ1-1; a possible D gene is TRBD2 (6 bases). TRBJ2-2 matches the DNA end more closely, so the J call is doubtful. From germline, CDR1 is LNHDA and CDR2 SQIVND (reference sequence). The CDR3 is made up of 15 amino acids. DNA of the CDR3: TGTGCCAGTAGTAGACCCGGGACTGACACCGGGGAGCTGTTTTTT. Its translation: CASSRPGTDTGELFF.